This TCR beta chain was recorded in a study of siplizumab effects on memory and regulatory T cells. Broader study findings: It was never confirmed that proliferating Tregs from siplizumab cultures were suppressive. Neither a naive nor a memory phenotype was assignable to roughly 75-96% of proliferating CD4+ or CD8+ clones. Naive T cell populations appeared to exhibit greater diversity than memory cells and appeared to be major alloresponse contributors.

The assay was immunoSEQ multiplex PCR, and TCRdb's table has in-frame clones only and misses some. The sample shows about 50,000 clones, more than 85% of them seen only once. A remark on this clone: Its antigen is unidentified.

What was sequenced was naive CD8+ T cells sorted from blood. This receptor was identified in a human donor in good health.

CDR3 nucleotide sequence: TGTGCCAGCAGTTTATTAGGGGACACTGAAGCTTTCTTT. Translated, it gives CASSLLGDTEAFF. The J gene is TRBJ1-1, the V gene TRBV27; D possibly corresponds to TRBD1 (5 bases). Germline V gives CDR1 MNHEY, CDR2 SMNVEV (reference sequence). The CDR3 is 13 residues long. Trimming left V 1 base short and J 3 bases short, with 6 bases between.